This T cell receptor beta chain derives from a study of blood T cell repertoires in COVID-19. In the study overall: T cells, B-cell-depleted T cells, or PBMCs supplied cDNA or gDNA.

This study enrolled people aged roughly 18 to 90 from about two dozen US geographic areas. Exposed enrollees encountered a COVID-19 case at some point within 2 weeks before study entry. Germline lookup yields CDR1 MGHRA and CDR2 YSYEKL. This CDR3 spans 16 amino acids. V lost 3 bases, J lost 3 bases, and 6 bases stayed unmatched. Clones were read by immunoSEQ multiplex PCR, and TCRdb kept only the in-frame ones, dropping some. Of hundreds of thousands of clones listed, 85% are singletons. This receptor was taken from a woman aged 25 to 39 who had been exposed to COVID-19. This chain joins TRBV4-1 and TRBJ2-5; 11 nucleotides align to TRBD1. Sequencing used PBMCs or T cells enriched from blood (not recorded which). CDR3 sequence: CASSHLPGQGEETQYF. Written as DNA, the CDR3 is TGCGCCAGCAGCCATCTCCCGGGACAGGGGGAAGAGACCCAGTACTTC.